This TCR beta chain came from a study of blood T cell repertoires in COVID-19. Libraries were prepared by immunoSEQ multiplex PCR; TCRdb keeps only in-frame clonotypes and omits some of them. In the table there are approximately 300,000 clones, 86% of which are singletons. This clone came up a few times. The length of the CDR3 is 15 residues. Germline CDR1 SEHNR, CDR2 FQNEAQ (reference sequence). V was pared by 0 bases and J by 0 bases, with 9 bases between. The TCR sequence derives from a woman aged 18-29 years who had recovered from COVID-19. The V gene is TRBV7-9, the J gene TRBJ2-7; the D gene is possibly TRBD2 (6 bases). Sequenced input: PBMCs or T cells enriched from blood (not recorded which). CDR3 sequence reads: CASSLAAGPSYEQYF. CDR3 DNA: TGTGCCAGCAGCTTAGCTGCGGGACCCTCCTACGAGCAGTACTTC.